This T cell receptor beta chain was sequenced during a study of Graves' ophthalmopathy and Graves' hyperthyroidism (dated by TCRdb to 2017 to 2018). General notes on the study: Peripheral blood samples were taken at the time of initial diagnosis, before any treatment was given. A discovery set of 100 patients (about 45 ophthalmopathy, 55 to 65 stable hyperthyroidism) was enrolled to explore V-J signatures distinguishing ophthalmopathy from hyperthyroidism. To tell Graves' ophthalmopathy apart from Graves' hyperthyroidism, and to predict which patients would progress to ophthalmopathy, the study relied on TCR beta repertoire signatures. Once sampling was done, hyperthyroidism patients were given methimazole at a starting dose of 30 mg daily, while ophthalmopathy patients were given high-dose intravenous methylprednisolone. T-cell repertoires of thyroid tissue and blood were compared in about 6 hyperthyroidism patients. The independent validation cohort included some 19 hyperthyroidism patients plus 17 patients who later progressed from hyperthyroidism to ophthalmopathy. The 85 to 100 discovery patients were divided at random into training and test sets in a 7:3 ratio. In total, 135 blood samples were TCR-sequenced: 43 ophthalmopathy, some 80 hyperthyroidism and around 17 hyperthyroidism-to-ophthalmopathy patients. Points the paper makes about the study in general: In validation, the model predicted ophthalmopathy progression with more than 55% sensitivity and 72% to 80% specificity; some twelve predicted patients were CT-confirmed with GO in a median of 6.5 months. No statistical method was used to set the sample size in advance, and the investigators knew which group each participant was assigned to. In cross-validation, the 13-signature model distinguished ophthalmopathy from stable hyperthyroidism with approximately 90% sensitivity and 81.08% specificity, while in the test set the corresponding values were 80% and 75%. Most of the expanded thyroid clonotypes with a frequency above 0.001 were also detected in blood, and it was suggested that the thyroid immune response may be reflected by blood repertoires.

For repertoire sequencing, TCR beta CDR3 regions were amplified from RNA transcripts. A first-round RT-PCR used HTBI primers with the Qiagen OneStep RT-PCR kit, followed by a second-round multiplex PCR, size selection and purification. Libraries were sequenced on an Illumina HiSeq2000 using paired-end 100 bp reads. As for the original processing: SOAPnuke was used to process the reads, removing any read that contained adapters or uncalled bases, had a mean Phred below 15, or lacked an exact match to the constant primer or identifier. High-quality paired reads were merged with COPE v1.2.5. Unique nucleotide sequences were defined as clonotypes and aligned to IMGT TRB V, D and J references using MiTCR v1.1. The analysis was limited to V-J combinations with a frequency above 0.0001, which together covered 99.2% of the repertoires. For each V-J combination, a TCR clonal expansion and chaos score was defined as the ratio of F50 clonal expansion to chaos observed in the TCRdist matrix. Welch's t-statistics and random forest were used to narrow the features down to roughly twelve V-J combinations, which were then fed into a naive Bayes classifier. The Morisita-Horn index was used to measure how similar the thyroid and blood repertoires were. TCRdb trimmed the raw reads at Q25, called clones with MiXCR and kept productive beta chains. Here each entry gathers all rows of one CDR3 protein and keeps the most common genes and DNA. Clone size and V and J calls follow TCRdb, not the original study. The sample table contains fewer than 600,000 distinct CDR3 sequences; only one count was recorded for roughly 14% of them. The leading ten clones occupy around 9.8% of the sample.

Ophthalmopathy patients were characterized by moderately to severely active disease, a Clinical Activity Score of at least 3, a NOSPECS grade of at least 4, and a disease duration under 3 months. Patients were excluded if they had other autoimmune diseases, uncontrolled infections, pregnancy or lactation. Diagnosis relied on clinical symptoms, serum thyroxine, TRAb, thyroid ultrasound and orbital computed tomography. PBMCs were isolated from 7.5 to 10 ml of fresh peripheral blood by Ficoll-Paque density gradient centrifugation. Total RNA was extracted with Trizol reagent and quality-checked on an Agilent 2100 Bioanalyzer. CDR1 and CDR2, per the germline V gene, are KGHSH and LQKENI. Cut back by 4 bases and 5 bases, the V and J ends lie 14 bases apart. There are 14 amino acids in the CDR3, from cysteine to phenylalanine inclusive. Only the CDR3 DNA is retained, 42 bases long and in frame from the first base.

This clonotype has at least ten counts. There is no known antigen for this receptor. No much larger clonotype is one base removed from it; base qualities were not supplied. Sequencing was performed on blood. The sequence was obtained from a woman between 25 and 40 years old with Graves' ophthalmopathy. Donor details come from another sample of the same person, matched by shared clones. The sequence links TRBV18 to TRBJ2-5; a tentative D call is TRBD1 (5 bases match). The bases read TGTGCCAGCTCACGGGGCCAGACCGGCGAGACCCAGTACTTC. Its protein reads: CASSRGQTGETQYF.